Listed below are T cell receptor beta chains from one sample, sequenced in a study of T cells expressing NK-cell markers. TCRdb processed the 5' RACE reads again and assigns one entry to each CDR3 protein, with no DNA. This sample's table reports 25,000 to 35,000 distinct CDR3 sequences. Source material: blood T cells: a sorted CD56 or NKG2C T cell subset, CD4+ or CD8+ T cells, or bulk PBMC T cells (not recorded which). The receptor source for this set is a woman aged 18 to 75 in good health. The CDR3 runs from the conserved cysteine through the conserved F or W.

v_gene,j_gene,CDR3aa
TRBV11-2,TRBJ2-3,CASSFVRGGGYTDTQYF
TRBV29-1,TRBJ2-3,CSVVTSEFPDTQYF
TRBV7-9,TRBJ1-3,CASSLEGTPGNTIYF
TRBV12-3/TRBV12-4,TRBJ2-7,CASSILADEQYF
TRBV30,TRBJ2-1,CAWGQGTYNEQFF
TRBV9,TRBJ2-5,CASSVALAGEKTQYF
TRBV4-1,TRBJ2-7,CASSQEDLSYEQYF
TRBV25-1,TRBJ1-6,CASSLGTSPLHF
TRBV5-5,TRBJ1-3,CASSSGQISGNTIYF
TRBV4-1,TRBJ2-7,CASSQGPGPTTQTDSYEQYF
TRBV7-8,TRBJ2-7,CASSPSGTSNYEQYF
TRBV5-5,TRBJ1-2,CASSLDTDYGYTF
TRBV7-9,TRBJ2-1,CASSGPTGGQEYNEQFF
TRBV12-3/TRBV12-4,TRBJ1-4,CASGNLDRAVNEKLFF
TRBV7-2,TRBJ2-1,CASSLGLAGSGREQFF
TRBV20-1,TRBJ2-1,CSARDGTSKYNEQFF
TRBV6-2/TRBV6-3,TRBJ2-5,CASSYSGLIQETQYF
TRBV14,TRBJ2-1,CASSQERGSSYNEQFF
TRBV12-3/TRBV12-4,TRBJ1-3,CASRLSSSGNTIYF
TRBV4-1,TRBJ2-7,CASSQPTSGSSYEQYF
TRBV2,TRBJ1-2,CASSAVSGDGYTF
TRBV4-1,TRBJ2-1,CASSQEGVLSYNEQFF
TRBV15,TRBJ2-7,CATSEPGLAAPWSPVEQYF
TRBV28,TRBJ2-2,CASSLRRGGTGELFF
TRBV27,TRBJ2-5,CASSFLGPGTSGKGRGETQYF
TRBV6-1,TRBJ2-1,CASRIDSTKYNEQFF
TRBV28,TRBJ1-1,CASSPGQGGIDTEAFF
TRBV4-1,TRBJ2-5,CASSQGGLETQYF
TRBV5-1,TRBJ2-5,CASSGDRQAQETQYF
TRBV7-8,TRBJ1-5,CASSLSGTGGPQPQHF
TRBV4-1,TRBJ2-1,CASSRLRDRNNEQFF
TRBV7-3,TRBJ2-1,CASSSGGGPYNEQFF
TRBV7-9,TRBJ1-2,CASSKGPNYGYTF
TRBV7-9,TRBJ2-7,CASSLDGSVVHEQYF
TRBV12-3/TRBV12-4,TRBJ2-1,CASVGVEKLTYNEQFF
TRBV27,TRBJ2-1,CASSLIGGGHYNEQFF
TRBV6-5,TRBJ2-5,CASSYGATGSGETQYF
TRBV7-9,TRBJ2-3,CAGTSRDRGMDTQYF
TRBV12-3/TRBV12-4,TRBJ1-5,CASSPGILERNQPQHF
TRBV12-3/TRBV12-4,TRBJ2-2,CASSYPNRDKNTGELFF
TRBV5-6,TRBJ2-1,CASSQGHWDNEQFF
TRBV9,TRBJ2-5,CASSAPGTGPWAQYF
TRBV9,TRBJ2-1,CASSVDGDSGEQFF
TRBV2,TRBJ2-7,CASSPRGEAYEQYF
TRBV30,TRBJ1-6,CAWSLGQPLSPLHF
TRBV9,TRBJ1-1,CASSVGGSGNTEAFF
TRBV7-9,TRBJ1-1,CASSLAPGSEAFF
TRBV21-1,TRBJ2-7,CASSSVPGQLNYEQYF
TRBV5-1,TRBJ2-7,CASSAGHGYEQYF
TRBV6-2/TRBV6-3,TRBJ1-5,CASSYSIRRTGNGQPQHF
TRBV6-5,TRBJ2-3,CASSYSPPTDTQYF
TRBV5-1,TRBJ2-7,CASSSGAYEQYF
TRBV27,TRBJ2-7,CASKLGGGSSYEQYF
TRBV6-1,TRBJ2-1,CASTTWEFHNEQFF
TRBV27,TRBJ2-3,CASSFSAGGPPDTQYF
TRBV20-1,TRBJ2-1,CSARDFRLAGEYNEQFF
TRBV7-9,TRBJ2-7,CASSYPGQGHEQYF
TRBV6-4,TRBJ2-3,CASSRGASADTQYF
TRBV5-1,TRBJ2-3,CASSLEGSTTDTQYF